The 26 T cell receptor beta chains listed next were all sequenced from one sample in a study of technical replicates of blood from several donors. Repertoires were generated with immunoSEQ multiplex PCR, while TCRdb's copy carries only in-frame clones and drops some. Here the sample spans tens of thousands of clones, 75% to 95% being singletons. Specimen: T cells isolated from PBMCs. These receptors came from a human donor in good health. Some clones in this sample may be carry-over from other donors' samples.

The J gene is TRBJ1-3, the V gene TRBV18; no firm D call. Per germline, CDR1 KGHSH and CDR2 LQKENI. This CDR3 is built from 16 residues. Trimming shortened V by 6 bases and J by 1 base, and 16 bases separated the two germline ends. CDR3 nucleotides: TGTGCCAGCTCCCCTATTCTTATATCTTCTGGAAACACCATATATTTT. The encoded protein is CASSPILISSGNTIYF.

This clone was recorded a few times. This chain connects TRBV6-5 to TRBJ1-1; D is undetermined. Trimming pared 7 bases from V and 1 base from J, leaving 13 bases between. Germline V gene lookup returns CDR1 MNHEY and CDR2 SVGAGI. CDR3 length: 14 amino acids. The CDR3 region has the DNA TGTGCCAGCACCCTCTCTGGAGAGAACACTGAAGCTTTCTTT. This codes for CASTLSGENTEAFF.

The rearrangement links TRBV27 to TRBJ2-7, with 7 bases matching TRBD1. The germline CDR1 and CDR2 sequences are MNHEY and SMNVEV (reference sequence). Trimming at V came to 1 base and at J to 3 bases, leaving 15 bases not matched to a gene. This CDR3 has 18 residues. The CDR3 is CASSLLYETGSSDYEQYF. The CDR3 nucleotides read TGTGCCAGCAGTTTATTATACGAGACAGGGAGTTCGGACTACGAGCAGTACTTC.

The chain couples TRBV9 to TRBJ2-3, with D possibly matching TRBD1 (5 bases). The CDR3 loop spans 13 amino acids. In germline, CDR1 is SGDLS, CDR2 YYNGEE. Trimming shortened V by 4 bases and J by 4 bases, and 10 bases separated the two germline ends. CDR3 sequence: CASSFRVSDTQYF. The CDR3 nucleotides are TGTGCCAGCAGCTTCAGGGTTTCAGATACGCAGTATTTT.

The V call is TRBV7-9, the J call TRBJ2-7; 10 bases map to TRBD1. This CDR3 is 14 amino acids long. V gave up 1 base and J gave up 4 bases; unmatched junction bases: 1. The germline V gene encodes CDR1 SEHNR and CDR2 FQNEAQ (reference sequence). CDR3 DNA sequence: TGTGCCAGCAGCTTAGGGGACAGGGGTTACGAGCAGTACTTC. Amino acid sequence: CASSLGDRGYEQYF.

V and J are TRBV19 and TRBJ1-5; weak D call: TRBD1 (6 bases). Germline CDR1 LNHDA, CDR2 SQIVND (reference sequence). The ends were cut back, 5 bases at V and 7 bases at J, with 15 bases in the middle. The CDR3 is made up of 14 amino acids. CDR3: CASSEGGGYQPQHF. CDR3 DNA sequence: TGTGCCAGTAGTGAGGGCGGGGGCTACCAGCCCCAGCATTTT.

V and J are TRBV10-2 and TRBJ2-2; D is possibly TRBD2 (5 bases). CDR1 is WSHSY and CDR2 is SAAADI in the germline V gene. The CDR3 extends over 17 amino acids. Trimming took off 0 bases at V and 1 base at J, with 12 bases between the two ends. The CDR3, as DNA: TGCGCCAGCAGTGAGTCTTTCGGGATAGGGAACACCGGGGAGCTGTTTTTT. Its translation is CASSESFGIGNTGELFF.

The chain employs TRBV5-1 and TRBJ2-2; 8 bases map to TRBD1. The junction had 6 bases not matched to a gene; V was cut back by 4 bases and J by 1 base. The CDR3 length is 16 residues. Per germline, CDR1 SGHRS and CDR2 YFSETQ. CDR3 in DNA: TGCGCCAGCAGCACGAATGGACAGGGGAACACCGGGGAGCTGTTTTTT. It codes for CASSTNGQGNTGELFF.

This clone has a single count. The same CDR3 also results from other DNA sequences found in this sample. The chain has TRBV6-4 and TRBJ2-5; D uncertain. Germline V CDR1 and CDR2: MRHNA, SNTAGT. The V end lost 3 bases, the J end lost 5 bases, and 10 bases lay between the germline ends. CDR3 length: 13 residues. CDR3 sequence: CASSEVVGETQYF. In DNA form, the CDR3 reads TGTGCCAGCAGTGAAGTAGTCGGGGAGACCCAGTACTTC.

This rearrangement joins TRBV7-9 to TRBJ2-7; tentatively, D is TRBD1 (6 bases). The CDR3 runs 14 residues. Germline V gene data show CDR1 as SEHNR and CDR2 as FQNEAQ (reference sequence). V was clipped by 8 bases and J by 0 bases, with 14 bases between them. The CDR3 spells CASVGGYSSYEQYF. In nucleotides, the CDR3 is TGTGCCAGCGTAGGGGGTTACAGCTCCTACGAGCAGTACTTC.

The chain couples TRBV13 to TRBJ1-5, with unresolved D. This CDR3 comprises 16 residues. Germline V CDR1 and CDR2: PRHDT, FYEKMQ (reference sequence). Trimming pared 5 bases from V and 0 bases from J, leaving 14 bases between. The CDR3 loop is CASSHYGLTSNQPQHF. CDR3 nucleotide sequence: TGTGCCAGCAGCCATTACGGACTGACTAGCAATCAGCCCCAGCATTTT. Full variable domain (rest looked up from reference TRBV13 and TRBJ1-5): AAGVIQSPRHLIKEKRETATLKCYPIPRHDTVYWYQQGPGQDPQFLISFYEKMQSDKGSIPDRFSAQQFSDYHSELNMSSLELGDSALYFCASSHYGLTSNQPQHFGDGTRLSIL.

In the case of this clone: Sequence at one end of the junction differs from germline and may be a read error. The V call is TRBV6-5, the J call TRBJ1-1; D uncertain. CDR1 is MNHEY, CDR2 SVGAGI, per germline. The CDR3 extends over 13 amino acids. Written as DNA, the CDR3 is TGTGCCATCAGTGAGCGGGCAAGGACTGAAGCTTTCTTT. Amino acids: CAISERARTEAFF.

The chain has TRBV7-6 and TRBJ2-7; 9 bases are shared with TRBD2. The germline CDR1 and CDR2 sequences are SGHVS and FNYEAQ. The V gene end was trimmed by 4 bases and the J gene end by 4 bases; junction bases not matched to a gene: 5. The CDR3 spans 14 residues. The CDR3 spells CASSSAGGTYEQYF. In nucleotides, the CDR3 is TGTGCCAGCAGCTCAGCGGGAGGCACATACGAGCAGTACTTC.

This chain's CDR3 is CASSQDGGAGQPQHF. The CDR3 region has the DNA TGCGCCAGCAGCCAAGATGGGGGGGCTGGTCAGCCCCAGCATTTT. The chain recombines TRBV4-3 with TRBJ1-5; possible D gene TRBD1, 6 bases. Trimming shortened V by 0 bases and J by 6 bases, and 12 bases separated the two germline ends. CDR3 length: 15 amino acids. Germline-derived CDR1 and CDR2 are LGHNA and YSLEER.

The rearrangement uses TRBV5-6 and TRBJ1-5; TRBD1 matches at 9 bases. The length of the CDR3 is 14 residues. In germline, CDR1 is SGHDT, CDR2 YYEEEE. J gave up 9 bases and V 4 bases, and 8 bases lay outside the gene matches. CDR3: CASSAGQGGWPQHF. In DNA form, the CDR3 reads TGTGCCAGCAGCGCGGGACAGGGAGGGTGGCCCCAGCATTTT.

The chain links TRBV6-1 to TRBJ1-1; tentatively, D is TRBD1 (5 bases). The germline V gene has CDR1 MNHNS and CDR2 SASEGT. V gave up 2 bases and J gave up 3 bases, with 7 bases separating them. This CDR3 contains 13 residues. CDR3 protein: CASSERGDTEAFF. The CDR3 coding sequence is TGTGCCAGCAGTGAACGGGGGGACACTGAAGCTTTCTTT.

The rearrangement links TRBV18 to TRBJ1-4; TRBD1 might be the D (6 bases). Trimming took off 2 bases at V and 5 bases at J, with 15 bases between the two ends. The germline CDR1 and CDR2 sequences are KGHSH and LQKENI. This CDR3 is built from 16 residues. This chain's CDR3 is CASSPKEGQGNEKLFF. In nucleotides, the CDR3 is TGTGCCAGCTCACCAAAGGAAGGGCAGGGGAATGAAAAACTGTTTTTT.

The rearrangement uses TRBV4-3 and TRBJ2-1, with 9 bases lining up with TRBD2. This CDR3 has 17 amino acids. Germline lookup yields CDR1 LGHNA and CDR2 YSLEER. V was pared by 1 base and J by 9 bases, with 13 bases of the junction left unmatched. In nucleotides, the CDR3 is TGCGCCAGCAGCCAAGGGATAGGAGCGGGAGGTTTAAGTGAGCAGTTCTTC. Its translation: CASSQGIGAGGLSEQFF.

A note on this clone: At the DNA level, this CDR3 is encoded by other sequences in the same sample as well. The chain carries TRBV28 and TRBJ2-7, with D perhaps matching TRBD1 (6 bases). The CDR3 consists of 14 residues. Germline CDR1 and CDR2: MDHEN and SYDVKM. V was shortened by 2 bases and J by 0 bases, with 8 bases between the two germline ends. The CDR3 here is CASSLTGSSYEQYF. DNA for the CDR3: TGTGCCAGCAGTTTAACAGGGTCCTCCTACGAGCAGTACTTC.

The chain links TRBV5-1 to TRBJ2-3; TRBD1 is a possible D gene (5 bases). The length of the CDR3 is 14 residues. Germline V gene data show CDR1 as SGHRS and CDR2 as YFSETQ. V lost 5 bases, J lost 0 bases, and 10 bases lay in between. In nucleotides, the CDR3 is TGCGCCAGCAGTTCGGACACTAGCACAGATACGCAGTATTTT. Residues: CASSSDTSTDTQYF.

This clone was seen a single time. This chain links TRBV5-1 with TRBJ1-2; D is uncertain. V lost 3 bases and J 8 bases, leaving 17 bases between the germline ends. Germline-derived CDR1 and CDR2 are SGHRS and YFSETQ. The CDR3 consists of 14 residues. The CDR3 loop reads CASSSGVKRRGYTF. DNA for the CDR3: TGCGCCAGCAGCTCGGGTGTTAAACGACGGGGCTACACCTTC.

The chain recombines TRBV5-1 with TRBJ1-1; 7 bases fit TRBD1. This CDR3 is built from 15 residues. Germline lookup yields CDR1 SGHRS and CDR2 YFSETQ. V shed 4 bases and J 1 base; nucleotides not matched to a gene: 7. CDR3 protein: CASSHPQGSNTEAFF. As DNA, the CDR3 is TGCGCCAGCAGCCATCCACAGGGGTCGAACACTGAAGCTTTCTTT.

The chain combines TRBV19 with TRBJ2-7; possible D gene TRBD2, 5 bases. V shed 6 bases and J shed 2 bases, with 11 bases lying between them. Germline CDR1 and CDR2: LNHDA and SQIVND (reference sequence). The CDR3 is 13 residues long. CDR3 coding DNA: TGTGCCAGTAGCCATGCGGGCGCCTACGAGCAGTACTTC. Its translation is CASSHAGAYEQYF.

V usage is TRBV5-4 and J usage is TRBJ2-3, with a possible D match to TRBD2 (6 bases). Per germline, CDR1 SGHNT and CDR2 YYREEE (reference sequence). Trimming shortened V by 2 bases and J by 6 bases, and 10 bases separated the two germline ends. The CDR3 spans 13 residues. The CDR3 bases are TGTGCCAGCAGCTTACCGGGAGTGGATACGCAGTATTTT. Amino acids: CASSLPGVDTQYF.

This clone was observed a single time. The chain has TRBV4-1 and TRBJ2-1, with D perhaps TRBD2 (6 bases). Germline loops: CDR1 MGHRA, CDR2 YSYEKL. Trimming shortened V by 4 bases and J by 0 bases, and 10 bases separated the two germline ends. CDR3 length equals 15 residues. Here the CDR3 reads CASSPTGASYNEQFF. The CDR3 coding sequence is TGCGCCAGCAGCCCCACGGGAGCCTCCTACAATGAGCAGTTCTTC.

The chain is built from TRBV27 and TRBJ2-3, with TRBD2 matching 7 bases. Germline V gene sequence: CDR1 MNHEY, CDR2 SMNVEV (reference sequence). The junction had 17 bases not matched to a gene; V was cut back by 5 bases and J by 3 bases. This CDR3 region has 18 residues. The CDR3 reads CASSVALSSGRRTDTQYF. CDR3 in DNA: TGTGCCAGCAGTGTAGCCCTCAGTAGCGGGCGACGGACAGATACGCAGTATTTT.